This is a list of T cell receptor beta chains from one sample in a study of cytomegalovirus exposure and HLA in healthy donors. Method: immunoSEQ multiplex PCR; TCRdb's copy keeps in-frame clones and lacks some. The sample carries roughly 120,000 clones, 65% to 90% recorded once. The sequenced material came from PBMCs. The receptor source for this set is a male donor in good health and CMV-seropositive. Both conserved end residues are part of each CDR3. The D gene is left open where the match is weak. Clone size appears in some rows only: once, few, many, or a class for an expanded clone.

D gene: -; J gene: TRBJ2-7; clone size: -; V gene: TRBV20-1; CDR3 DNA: TGCAGTGTGTCAGGGCCCTACGAGCAGTACTTC; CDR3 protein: CSVSGPYEQYF
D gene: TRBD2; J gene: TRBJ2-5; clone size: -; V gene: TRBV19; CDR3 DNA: TGTGCCAGTAGTAGGGAGGGACAAGAGACCCAGTACTTC; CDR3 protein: CASSREGQETQYF
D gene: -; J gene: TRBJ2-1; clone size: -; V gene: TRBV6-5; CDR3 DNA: TGTGCCAGCACTGACTCCCGGGACAACTACAATGAGCAGTTCTTC; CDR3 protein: CASTDSRDNYNEQFF
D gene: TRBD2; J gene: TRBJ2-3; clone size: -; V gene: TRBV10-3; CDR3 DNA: TGCGCCATCAGTAGCGGGGGCACCACAGATACGCAGTATTTT; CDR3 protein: CAISSGGTTDTQYF
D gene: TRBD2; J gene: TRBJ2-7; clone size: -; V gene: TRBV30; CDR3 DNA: TGTGCCTGGAGTGTTGGGTTCCGGGAGGGCACCTACGAGCAGTACTTC; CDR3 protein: CAWSVGFREGTYEQYF
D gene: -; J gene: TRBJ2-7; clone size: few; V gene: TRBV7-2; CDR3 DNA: TGTGCCAGCAGCTTAGTTCCGGACACCCCCTACGAGCAGTACTTC; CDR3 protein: CASSLVPDTPYEQYF
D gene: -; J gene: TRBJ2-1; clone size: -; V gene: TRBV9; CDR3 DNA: TGTGCCAGCAGTGCCGGGACTCTAAGCGTGAATGAGCAGTTCTTC; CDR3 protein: CASSAGTLSVNEQFF
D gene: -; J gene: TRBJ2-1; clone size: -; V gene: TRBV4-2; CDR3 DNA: TGTGCCAGCAGCCAAGAAGGGGCGCAGCCCTACAATGAGCAGTTCTTC; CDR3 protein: CASSQEGAQPYNEQFF
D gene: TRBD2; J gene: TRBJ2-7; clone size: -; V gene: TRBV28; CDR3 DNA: TGTGCCAGCAGACCTCAACTAGCGGGAGTATCCCACGAGCAGTACTTC; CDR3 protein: CASRPQLAGVSHEQYF
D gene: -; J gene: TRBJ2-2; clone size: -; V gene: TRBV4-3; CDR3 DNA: TGCGCCAGCAGCCCTCACGGGCAGGGTTACACCGGGGAGCTGTTTTTT; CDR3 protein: CASSPHGQGYTGELFF
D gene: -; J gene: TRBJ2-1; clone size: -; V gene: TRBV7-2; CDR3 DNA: TGTGCCAGCAGCCGCGGTGGGGCCACAGGTGAGCAGTTCTTC; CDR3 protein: CASSRGGATGEQFF
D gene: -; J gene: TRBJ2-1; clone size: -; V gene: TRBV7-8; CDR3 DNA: TGTGCCAGCAGCCCGGGACTTTGGCAGTTCTTC; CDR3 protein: CASSPGLWQFF
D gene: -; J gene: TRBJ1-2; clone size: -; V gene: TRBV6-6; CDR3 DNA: TGTGCCAGCAGTAGCCGGGATACCTATGGCTACACCTTC; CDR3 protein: CASSSRDTYGYTF
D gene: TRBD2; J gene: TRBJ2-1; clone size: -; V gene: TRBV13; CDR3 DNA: TGTGCCAGCAGCTTAGCCGGGACTATATACAATGAGCAGTTCTTC; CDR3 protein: CASSLAGTIYNEQFF
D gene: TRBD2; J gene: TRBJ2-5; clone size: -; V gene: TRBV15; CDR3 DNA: TGTGCCACCAGCAACCGACTAGCGGTCCAAGAGACCCAGTACTTC; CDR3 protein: CATSNRLAVQETQYF
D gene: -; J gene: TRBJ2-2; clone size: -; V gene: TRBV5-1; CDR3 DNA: TGCGCCAGCAGCTTGGGGACACCGAACACCGGGGAGCTGTTTTTT; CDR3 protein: CASSLGTPNTGELFF
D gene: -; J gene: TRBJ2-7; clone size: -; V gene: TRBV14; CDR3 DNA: TGTGCCAGCAGCAAGAGGACTTCCAGCTCCTACGAGCAGTACTTC; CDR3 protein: CASSKRTSSSYEQYF
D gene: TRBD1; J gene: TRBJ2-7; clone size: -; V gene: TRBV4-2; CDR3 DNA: TGTGCCAGCAGCCAACGACAGGGAATTTGGGGCGAGCAGTACTTC; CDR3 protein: CASSQRQGIWGEQYF
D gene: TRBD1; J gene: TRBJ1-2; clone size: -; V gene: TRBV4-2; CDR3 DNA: TGTGCCAGCAGCTGGGACAGGGGCAACTATGGCTACACCTTC; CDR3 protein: CASSWDRGNYGYTF
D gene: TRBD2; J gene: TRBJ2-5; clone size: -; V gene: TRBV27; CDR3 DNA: TGTGCCAGCAGTTCCCACGGGGCGGGAGATGAGCAAGAGACCCAGTACTTC; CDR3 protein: CASSSHGAGDEQETQYF
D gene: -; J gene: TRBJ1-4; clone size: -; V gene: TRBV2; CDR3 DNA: TGTGCCAGCAGTGATCCCCGACTGAATGAAAAACTGTTTTTT; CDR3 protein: CASSDPRLNEKLFF
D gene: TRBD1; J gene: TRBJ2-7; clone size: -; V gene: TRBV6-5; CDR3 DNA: TGTGCCAGCAGTTACGGACAGGGGGCGGGGTACGAGCAGTACTTC; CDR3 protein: CASSYGQGAGYEQYF
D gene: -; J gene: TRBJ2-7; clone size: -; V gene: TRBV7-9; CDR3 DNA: TGTGCCAGCAGCCCAGGGGGGCCCGAGCAGTACTTC; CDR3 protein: CASSPGGPEQYF
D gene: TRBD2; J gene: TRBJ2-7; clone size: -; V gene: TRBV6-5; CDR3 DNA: TGTGCCAGCACCCGTAGCGGGAGGGCCGACGAGCAGTACTTC; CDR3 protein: CASTRSGRADEQYF
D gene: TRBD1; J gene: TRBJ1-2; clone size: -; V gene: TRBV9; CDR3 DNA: TGTGCCAGCAGCGCAGGGGACAGGGCTTTTGGCTACACCTTC; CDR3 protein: CASSAGDRAFGYTF
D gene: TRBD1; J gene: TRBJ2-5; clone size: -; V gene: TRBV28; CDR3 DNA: TGTGCCAGCAGTTTATACAGGGGGCAATGTCACTTC; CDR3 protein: CASSLYRGQCHF
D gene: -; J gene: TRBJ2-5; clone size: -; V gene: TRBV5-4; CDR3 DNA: TGTGCCAGCAGCTGGGGGGAAGAGACCCAGTACTTC; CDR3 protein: CASSWGEETQYF
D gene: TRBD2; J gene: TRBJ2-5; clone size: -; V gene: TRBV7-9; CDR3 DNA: TGTGCCAGCAGCGTCAGACTAGCGGGACAGGAGACCCAGTACTTC; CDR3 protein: CASSVRLAGQETQYF
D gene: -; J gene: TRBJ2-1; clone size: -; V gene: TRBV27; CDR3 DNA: TGTGCCAGCAGTCTCCACAGGACAGGGCGCGGGGGACTGCACGCCTACAATGAGCAGTTCTTC; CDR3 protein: CASSLHRTGRGGLHAYNEQFF
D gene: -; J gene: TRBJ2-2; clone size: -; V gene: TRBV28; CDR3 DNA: TGTGCCAGCAGTGTGCCAGGGGTTACCGGGGAGCTGTTTTTT; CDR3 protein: CASSVPGVTGELFF
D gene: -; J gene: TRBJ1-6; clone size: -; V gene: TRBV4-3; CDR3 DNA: TGCGCCAGCAGCCAAGAATACAGGCTAAGGGCCTCACCCCTCCACTTT; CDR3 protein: CASSQEYRLRASPLHF
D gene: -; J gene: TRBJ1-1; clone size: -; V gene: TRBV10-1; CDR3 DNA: TGCGCCAGCAGGACAGAGAACACTGAAGCTTTCTTT; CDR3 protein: CASRTENTEAFF
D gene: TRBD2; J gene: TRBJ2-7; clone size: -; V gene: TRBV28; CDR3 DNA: TGTGCCAGCAGGGTAGGGACTAGCGGGAACTACGAGCAGTACTTC; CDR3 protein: CASRVGTSGNYEQYF
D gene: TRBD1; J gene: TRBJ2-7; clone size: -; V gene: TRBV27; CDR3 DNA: TGTGCCAGCAGTTTATTCAGGGGGTCGCCCGAGCAGTACTTC; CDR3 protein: CASSLFRGSPEQYF
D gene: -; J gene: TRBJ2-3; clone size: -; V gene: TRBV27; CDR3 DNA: TGTGCCAGCAGTTTCAACGTGGGAGCCACCGGTAGCACAGATACGCAGTATTTT; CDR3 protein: CASSFNVGATGSTDTQYF
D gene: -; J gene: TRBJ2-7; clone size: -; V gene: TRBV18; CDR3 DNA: TGTGCCAGCTCACCGGGGCCGGGCGACCTTACCTCTTACGAGCAGTACTTC; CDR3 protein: CASSPGPGDLTSYEQYF
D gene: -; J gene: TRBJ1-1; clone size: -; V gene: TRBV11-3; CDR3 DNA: TGTGCCCCGGGGGGTAGGGGGAACACTGAAGCTTTCTTT; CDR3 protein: CAPGGRGNTEAFF
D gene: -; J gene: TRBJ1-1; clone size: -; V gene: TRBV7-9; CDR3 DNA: TGTGCCAGCACCCTGGGGGGTTTCACTGAAGCTTTCTTT; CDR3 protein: CASTLGGFTEAFF
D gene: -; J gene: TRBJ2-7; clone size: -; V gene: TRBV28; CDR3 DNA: TGTGCCAGCACCCCTGGGAGCTCCTACGAGCAGTACTTC; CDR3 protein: CASTPGSSYEQYF
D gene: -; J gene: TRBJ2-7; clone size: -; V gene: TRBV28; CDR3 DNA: TGTGCCAGCAGTACCCCAGTCTACGAGCAGTACTTC; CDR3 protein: CASSTPVYEQYF
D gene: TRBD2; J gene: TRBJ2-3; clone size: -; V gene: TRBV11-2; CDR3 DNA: TGTGCCAGCAGCTTAGATCTGGGGGGACTAAACACAGATACGCAGTATTTT; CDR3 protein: CASSLDLGGLNTDTQYF
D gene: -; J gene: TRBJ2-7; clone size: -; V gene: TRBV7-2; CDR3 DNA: TGTGCCAGCAGCTTAAACACCCCCTGGTACGAGCAGTACTTC; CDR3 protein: CASSLNTPWYEQYF
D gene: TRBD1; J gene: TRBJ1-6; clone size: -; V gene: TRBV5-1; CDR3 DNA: TGCGCCAGCAGCTTAACAGGGGATCGGAATTCACCCCTCCACTTT; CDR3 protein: CASSLTGDRNSPLHF
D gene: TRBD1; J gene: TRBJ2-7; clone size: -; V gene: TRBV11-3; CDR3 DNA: TGTGCCAGCAGCTTAACCGGGACAGGGGACAACGAGCAGTACTTC; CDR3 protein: CASSLTGTGDNEQYF
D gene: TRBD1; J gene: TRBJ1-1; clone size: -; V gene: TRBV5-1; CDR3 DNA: TGCGCCAGCCAAAGGACAGGGGGAGAGACTGAAGCTTTCTTT; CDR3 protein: CASQRTGGETEAFF
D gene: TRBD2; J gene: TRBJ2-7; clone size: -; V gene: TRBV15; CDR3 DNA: TGTGCCACCAGCGGGGGACTAGCGGGAGACACCTACGAGCAGTACTTC; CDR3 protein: CATSGGLAGDTYEQYF
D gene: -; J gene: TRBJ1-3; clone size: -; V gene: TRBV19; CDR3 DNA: TGTGCCAGTAGGACCGACGGACACTCTGGAAACACCATATATTTT; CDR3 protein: CASRTDGHSGNTIYF
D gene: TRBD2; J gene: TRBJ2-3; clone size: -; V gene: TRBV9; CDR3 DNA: TGTGCCAGCAGCGTAGGGCTAGCGGGAGGGACTAGCACAGATACGCAGTATTTT; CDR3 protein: CASSVGLAGGTSTDTQYF
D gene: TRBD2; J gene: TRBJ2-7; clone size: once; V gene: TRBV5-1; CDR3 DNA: TGCGCCAGCAGCTTGGGACTAGCGGGGCCCTACGAGCAGTACTTC; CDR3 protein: CASSLGLAGPYEQYF
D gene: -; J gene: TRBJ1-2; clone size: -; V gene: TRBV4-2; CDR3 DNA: TGTGCCAGCAGCCAAGGGGCCTTTCACTATGGCTACACCTTC; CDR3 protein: CASSQGAFHYGYTF
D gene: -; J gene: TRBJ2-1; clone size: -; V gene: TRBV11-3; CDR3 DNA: TGTGCCAGCAGCTTAGGGAGGCGGGACTCCTACAATGAGCAGTTCTTC; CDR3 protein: CASSLGRRDSYNEQFF
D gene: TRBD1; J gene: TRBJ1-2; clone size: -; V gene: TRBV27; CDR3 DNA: TGTGCCAGCAGTGGGACAGCGCGGGGCTATGGCTACACCTTC; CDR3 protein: CASSGTARGYGYTF
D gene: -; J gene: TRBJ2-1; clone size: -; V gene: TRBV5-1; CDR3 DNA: TGCGCCAGCAGCTTGGCGGGGGACCAGCCTTGGGGTGAGCAGTTCTTC; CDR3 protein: CASSLAGDQPWGEQFF